Each of the 9 T cell receptor beta chains below was sequenced from the same sample in a study of blood T cells in healthy people across ages. The use of a sample-barcoded 5' primer and a J-beta primer mix characterized a second PCR of 7 to 11 cycles. TCRdb reprocessed the 5' RACE reads via MiXCR and lists one record per CDR3 protein. Of hundreds of thousands of distinct CDR3 sequences listed, 52% are singletons. The sequencing input was blood. All receptors come from an elderly woman in good health.

The sample holds a few counts of this clonotype. This chain joins TRBV7-9 and TRBJ1-2, with a weak D call TRBD1 (5 bases). Trimming removed 5 bases from V and 4 bases from J, with 14 bases in between. This CDR3 comprises 14 residues. In germline, CDR1 is SEHNR, CDR2 FQNEAQ (reference sequence). The CDR3 coding sequence is TGTGCCAGCAGCCACTCCGGGGGAGTCTATGGCTACACCTTC. Translated, it gives CASSHSGGVYGYTF. Together with reference TRBV7-9 and TRBJ1-2, the CDR3 gives the full variable domain: DTGVSQNPRHKITKRGQNVTFRCDPISEHNRLYWYRQTLGQGPEFLTYFQNEAQLEKSRLLSDRFSAERPKGSFSTLEIQRTEQGDSAMYLCASSHSGGVYGYTFGSGTRLTVV.

This clonotype came up a few times. One end of the junction does not line up with germline, which may come from a read error. V is TRBV2 and J is TRBJ2-3; no reliable D call. Germline values: CDR1 SNHLY, CDR2 FYNNEI. There are 12 residues in the CDR3. CDR3 amino acids: CATSQWTDTQYF. CDR3 in DNA: TGTGCCACCAGTCAGTGGACAGATACGCAGTATTTT. Using reference TRBV2 and TRBJ2-3 for the parts outside the CDR3, the full variable domain is EPEVTQTPSHQVTQMGQEVILRCVPISNHLYFYWYRQILGQKVEFLVSFYNNEISEKSEIFDDQFSVERPDGSNFTLKIRSTKLEDSAMYFCATSQWTDTQYFGPGTRLTVL.

The chain uses TRBV7-9 and TRBJ2-2; TRBD1 might be the D (6 bases). Germline lookup yields CDR1 SEHNR and CDR2 FQNEAQ (reference sequence). Trimming shortened V by 5 bases and J by 4 bases, and 14 bases separated the two germline ends. The CDR3 is 15 amino acids. The CDR3 nucleotides are TGTGCCAGCAGCAACAGGGTGCGAGGCACCGGGGAGCTGTTTTTT. This gives the protein CASSNRVRGTGELFF.

The table lists this clonotype with many counts. The rearrangement uses TRBV7-2 and TRBJ2-3, with 9 bases matching TRBD2. Per germline, CDR1 SGHTA and CDR2 FQGNSA. This CDR3 has 16 residues. V lost 5 bases and J lost 3; bases outside the gene matches: 9. This CDR3 reads CASSALAGLRTDTQYF. DNA of the CDR3: TGTGCCAGCAGCGCACTAGCGGGTCTGCGGACAGATACGCAGTATTTT.

The table lists this clonotype with a few counts. The chain uses TRBV9 and TRBJ2-1; the D is unclear. Gene TRBJ2-7 matches the end of the DNA better, so the J call may be wrong. This CDR3 has 14 amino acids. CDR1 and CDR2 (germline): SGDLS, YYNGEE. The CDR3 nucleotides read TGTGCCAGCAGCATGTCTGGCGGCTACAATGAGCAGTACTTC. This gives the protein CASSMSGGYNEQYF.

Only a few counts were recorded for this clonotype. The gene calls are TRBV10-3 and TRBJ2-7; D unclear. This CDR3 comprises 12 residues. The germline V and J ends were trimmed by 6 bases and 6 bases, with 12 bases remaining between them. Per germline, CDR1 ENHRY and CDR2 SYGVKD. In nucleotides, the CDR3 is TGTGCCATCAGCCCGGGCGGCGGCGAGCAGTACTTC. Protein sequence: CAISPGGGEQYF.

V is TRBV4-1 and J is TRBJ2-7; possible D gene TRBD1, 5 bases. This CDR3 is 15 amino acids long. V dropped 0 bases and J dropped 0 bases, with 9 bases sitting between them. The germline V gene encodes CDR1 MGHRA and CDR2 YSYEKL. The CDR3, as DNA: TGCGCCAGCAGCCAAGATGACAGCAACTCCTACGAGCAGTACTTC. Translated, it gives CASSQDDSNSYEQYF.

A word on this clonotype: At one boundary the junction diverges from the germline segment, which might be a read error. The chain links TRBV5-1 to TRBJ2-1, with 12 bases identical to TRBD2. This CDR3 is built from 17 residues. Germline CDR1 reads SGHRS; CDR2 reads YFSETQ. The CDR3 reads CAGSLMPGLAGYNEQFF. The CDR3 region has the DNA TGCGCCGGCAGCTTGATGCCCGGACTAGCGGGATACAATGAGCAGTTCTTC.

The J gene is TRBJ2-3, the V gene TRBV10-3; tentative D call: TRBD1 (6 bases). Trimming took 4 bases from V and 5 from J, leaving 13 bases between them. The germline gives CDR1 ENHRY, CDR2 SYGVKD. The CDR3 totals 14 residues. The CDR3 reads CAISVVQGRDTQYF. CDR3 nucleotides: TGTGCCATCAGTGTGGTCCAGGGGCGAGATACGCAGTATTTT.